This T cell receptor beta chain was profiled in a study of blood T cell repertoires in COVID-19. Study in general: T cells, B-cell-depleted T cells, or PBMCs provided the cDNA or gDNA that served as material.

This CDR3 is built from 15 residues. Trimming pared 5 bases from V and 4 bases from J, leaving 15 bases between. In germline, CDR1 is SNHLY, CDR2 FYNNEI. Authors' methods: From reference gene primer amplification, estimates of nucleated cell counts were derived. Sequencing was performed with immunoSEQ multiplex PCR; in TCRdb, only in-frame clones are kept and a portion is missing. Clone size and V and J calls were adopted from that table, with D and trimming inferred from the DNA. The profile shows 200,000 to 300,000 clones, over 70% of them singletons. The genes are TRBV2 and TRBJ2-1, with D maybe TRBD2 (5 bases). The sample comprised peripheral blood. The receptor was derived from a woman older than 75 with acute or convalescent COVID-19. CDR3 DNA: TGTGCCAGCAGTATAGACAAACGGGGTTACAATGAGCAGTTCTTC. Translating gives CASSIDKRGYNEQFF. The full variable domain, its missing parts supplied by reference TRBV2 and TRBJ2-1, is EPEVTQTPSHQVTQMGQEVILRCVPISNHLYFYWYRQILGQKVEFLVSFYNNEISEKSEIFDDQFSVERPDGSNFTLKIRSTKLEDSAMYFCASSIDKRGYNEQFFGPGTRLTVL.